The entry that follows covers one T cell receptor beta chain sequence. Antigen: not known. The primer mix had 60 Vbeta and 13 Jbeta primers. Here immunoSEQ multiplex PCR was the method, and the copy in TCRdb shows in-frame clones only, minus some. The sample lists about 110,000 clones, around four fifths occurring once. Germline values: CDR1 SGHNT, CDR2 YYREEE (reference sequence). The CDR3 contains 15 residues. The ends lost 4 bases at V and 2 bases at J; junction bases unmatched: 4. These data come from a study of cytomegalovirus exposure and HLA in healthy donors. The wider study: A data release that came early held roughly 80 million unique TCRs from HLA-typed donors. Whole-study results and caveats: Listed as cytomegalovirus-associated were 170 or so TCR beta chains. CMV antigen specificity of a few CMV-associated chains was confirmed in vitro.

The sequence was obtained from a woman in her sixties in good health and CMV-seropositive. This chain joins TRBV5-4 and TRBJ2-1, with 9 bases lining up with TRBD1. The sequenced sample was PBMCs. The CDR3 nucleotides are TGTGCCAGCAGCGGCCGGGACAGGGCCTACAATGAGCAGTTCTTC. Protein: CASSGRDRAYNEQFF.